The entry below describes one T cell receptor (beta chain). The antigen it binds to is not known. Base-call qualities are not available, and no considerably larger clone is one nucleotide away. The immunoSEQ assay at survey resolution was applied to genomic DNA for sequencing of TCRbeta rearrangements. Under the source paper's analysis protocol: In the TCR sequencing data, the smallest productive clonotype frequency that could be detected was 2.59 x 10-5. Analyses included only productive TCRbeta rearrangements, meaning complete and in-frame sequences. Simpson clonality, calculated in the immunoSEQ Analyzer version 3.0, was used as the measure of sample clonality. Clones were binned by frequency as very rare, small, medium, large (1-20%) or hyperexpanded (>20%). Generation probabilities were estimated with OLGA 1.2.3, V-gene circos plots were generated with VDJtools, specificities were searched for in VDJdb, and CDR3 motifs were identified with GLIPH. The immuneACCESS repertoire file appears here via TCRdb, limited to in-frame rearrangements. These files lack a portion of the clones; in checked studies, under half of the deficit traces to unresolved V genes, and the cause of the others is not known. V and J calls and clone size are those listed in that table; D and trimming were worked out from the DNA. This sample comprises more than 35,000 clones, 65% to 90% of them detected only once. The top ten clonotypes cover roughly 1.3% of the sample.

The healthy control group was made up of around 34 blood donors, and the Finnish Red Cross blood service supplied their buffy coats. All TCR-sequenced material derived from peripheral blood: patient blood samples and healthy donor buffy coats. Ficoll-Hypaque gradient centrifugation was used to isolate peripheral blood mononuclear cells. Magnetic purification was used to isolate CD4+ cells from the buffy coats of the healthy controls. The Gentra Puregene Cell and Tissue kit was used for genomic DNA extraction, and quantification was performed on a Qubit 2.0 fluorometer. This specimen comes from a study of STAT5B mutations in CD4+ large granular lymphocyte leukemia (dated by TCRdb to 2021 to 2024). General notes on the study: Among healthy controls, the CDR3 'QG' motif was associated with a particular HLA allele. The TCRbeta repertoires of CD4+ T-cell large granular lymphocyte leukemia patients were compared with the TCRbeta repertoires of healthy blood donors. Flow cytometry on FACSCanto II or FACSVerse confirmed that purified fractions exceeded 95% purity among lymphocytes. Beyond this particular receptor, the publication reports: The main leukemic clonotypes were found to be private to each patient, although approximately 26% of the main leukemic clonotypes were detected at low frequency in the non-leukemic repertoires of other patients. Enrichment of TRBV06-family usage was observed among the top patient clones (8/27) relative to healthy controls (2/35). The data were not HLA-matched, and the higher clonality in CD4+ T-LGLL than in CD8+ T-LGLL could be due to the relatively small sample size. Compared with healthy CD4+ repertoires, CD4-sorted patient repertoires appeared more clonal, and this difference remained even after the putative leukemic clones were removed.

Compared with germline, V lacks 3 bases and J lacks 4 bases; bases without a gene match: 8. The CDR3 runs 17 amino acids, cysteine and phenylalanine included. Just the 51-base CDR3 DNA is kept, in frame starting at base 1. From the germline V gene, CDR1 is SGHRS and CDR2 is YFSETQ. Specimen: CD4+ T cells from blood buffy coats. This TCR was sampled from a human donor in good health. The V and J segments used are TRBV5-1 and TRBJ2-1; TRBD2 matches 12 bases in the middle. The CDR3 is CASSSGGTSGSYNEQFF. The nucleotides are TGCGCCAGCAGCTCAGGAGGGACTAGCGGGTCATACAATGAGCAGTTCTTC.